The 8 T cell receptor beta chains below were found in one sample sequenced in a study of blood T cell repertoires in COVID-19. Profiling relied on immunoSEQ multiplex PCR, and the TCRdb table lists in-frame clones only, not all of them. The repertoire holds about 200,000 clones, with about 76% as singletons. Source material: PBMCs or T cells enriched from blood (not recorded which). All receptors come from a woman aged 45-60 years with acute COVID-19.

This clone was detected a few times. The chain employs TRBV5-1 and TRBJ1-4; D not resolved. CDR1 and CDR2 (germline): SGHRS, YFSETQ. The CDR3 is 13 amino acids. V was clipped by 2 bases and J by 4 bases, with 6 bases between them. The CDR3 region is CASSFENNEKLFF. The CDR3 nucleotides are TGCGCCAGCAGCTTTGAGAATAATGAAAAACTGTTTTTT.

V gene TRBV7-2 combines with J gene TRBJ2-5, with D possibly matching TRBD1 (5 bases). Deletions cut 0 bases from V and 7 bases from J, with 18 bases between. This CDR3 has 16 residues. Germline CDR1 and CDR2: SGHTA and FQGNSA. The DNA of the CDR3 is TGTGCCAGCAGCTTAGCGGGTGGGGCCGTTGCAGGGACCCAGTACTTC. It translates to CASSLAGGAVAGTQYF.

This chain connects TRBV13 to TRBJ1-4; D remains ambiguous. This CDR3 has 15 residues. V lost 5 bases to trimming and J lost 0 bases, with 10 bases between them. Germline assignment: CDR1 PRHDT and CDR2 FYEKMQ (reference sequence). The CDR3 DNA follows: TGTGCCAGCAGCCTAAAATCGGCAACTAATGAAAAACTGTTTTTT. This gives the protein CASSLKSATNEKLFF.

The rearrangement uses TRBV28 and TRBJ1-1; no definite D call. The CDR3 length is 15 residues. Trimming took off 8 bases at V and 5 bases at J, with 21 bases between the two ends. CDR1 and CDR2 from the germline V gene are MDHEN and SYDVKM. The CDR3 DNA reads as TGTGCCAGCCCCGCCCGTCGGGGATCGTTGACTGAAGCTTTCTTT. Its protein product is CASPARRGSLTEAFF. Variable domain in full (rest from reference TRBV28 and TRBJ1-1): DVKVTQSSRYLVKRTGEKVFLECVQDMDHENMFWYRQDPGLGLRLIYFSYDVKMKEKGDIPEGYSVSREKKERFSLILESASTNQTSMYLCASPARRGSLTEAFFGQGTRLTVV.

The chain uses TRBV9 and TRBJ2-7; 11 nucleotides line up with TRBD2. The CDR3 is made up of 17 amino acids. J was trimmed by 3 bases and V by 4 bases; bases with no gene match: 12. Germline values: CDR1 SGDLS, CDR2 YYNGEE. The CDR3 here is CASSPTLTSGKDYEQYF. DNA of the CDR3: TGTGCCAGCAGCCCTACTCTGACTAGCGGGAAGGACTACGAGCAGTACTTC.

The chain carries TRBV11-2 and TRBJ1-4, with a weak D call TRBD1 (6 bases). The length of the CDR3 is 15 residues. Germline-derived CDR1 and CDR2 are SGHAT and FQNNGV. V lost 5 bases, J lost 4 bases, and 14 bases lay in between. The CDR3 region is CASSARARGNEKLFF. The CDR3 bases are TGTGCCAGCAGCGCCCGGGCCAGGGGTAATGAAAAACTGTTTTTT.

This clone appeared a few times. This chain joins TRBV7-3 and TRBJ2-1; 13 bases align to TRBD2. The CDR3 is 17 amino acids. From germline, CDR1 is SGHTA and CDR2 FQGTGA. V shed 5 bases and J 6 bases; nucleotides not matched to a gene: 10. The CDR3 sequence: CASSPGLGLAGTNEQFF. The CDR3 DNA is TGTGCCAGCAGCCCAGGATTGGGACTAGCGGGAACCAATGAGCAGTTCTTC.

Here the CDR3 reads CASSPSGGGQYEQYF. CDR3 bases: TGTGCCAGCAGCCCTTCGGGGGGGGGCCAGTACGAGCAGTACTTC. V usage is TRBV11-2 and J usage is TRBJ2-7; 8 bases agree with TRBD2. This CDR3 has 15 residues. Germline assignment: CDR1 SGHAT and CDR2 FQNNGV. V was clipped by 5 bases and J by 4 bases; unmatched bases: 10.